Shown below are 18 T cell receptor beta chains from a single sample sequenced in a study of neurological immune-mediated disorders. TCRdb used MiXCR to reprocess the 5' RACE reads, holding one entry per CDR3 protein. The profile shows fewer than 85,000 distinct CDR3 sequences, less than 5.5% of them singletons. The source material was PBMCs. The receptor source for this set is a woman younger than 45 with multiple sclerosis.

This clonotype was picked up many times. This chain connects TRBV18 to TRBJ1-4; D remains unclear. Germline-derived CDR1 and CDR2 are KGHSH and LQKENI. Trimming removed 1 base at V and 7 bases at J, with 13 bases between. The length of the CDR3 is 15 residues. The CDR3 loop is CASSPQGSEGEKLFF. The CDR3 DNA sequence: TGTGCCAGCTCACCACAGGGCTCCGAAGGTGAAAAACTGTTTTTT.

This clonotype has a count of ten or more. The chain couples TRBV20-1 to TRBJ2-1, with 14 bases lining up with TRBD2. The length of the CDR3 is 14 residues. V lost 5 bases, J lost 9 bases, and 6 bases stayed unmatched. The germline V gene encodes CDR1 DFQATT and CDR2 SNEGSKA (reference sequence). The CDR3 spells CSARRTSGRSEQFF. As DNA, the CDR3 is TGCAGTGCTCGTCGGACTAGCGGGAGGTCTGAGCAGTTCTTC.

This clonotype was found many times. The CDR3 protein is CASSHDWGSGELFF. In DNA, the CDR3 is TGTGCCAGCAGCCACGATTGGGGGTCCGGGGAGCTGTTTTTT. The chain has TRBV6-5 and TRBJ2-2, with D possibly being TRBD1 or TRBD2 (5 bases each). The ends were cut back, 6 bases at V and 6 bases at J, with 14 bases in the middle. The CDR3 is 14 amino acids. Germline assignment: CDR1 MNHEY and CDR2 SVGAGI.

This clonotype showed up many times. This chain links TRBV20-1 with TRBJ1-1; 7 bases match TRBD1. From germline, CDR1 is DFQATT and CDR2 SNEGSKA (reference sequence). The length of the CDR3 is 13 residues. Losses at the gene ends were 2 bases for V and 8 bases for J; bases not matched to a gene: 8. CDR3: CSARSPGQREAFF. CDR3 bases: TGCAGTGCTAGATCGCCGGGACAGAGAGAAGCTTTCTTT.

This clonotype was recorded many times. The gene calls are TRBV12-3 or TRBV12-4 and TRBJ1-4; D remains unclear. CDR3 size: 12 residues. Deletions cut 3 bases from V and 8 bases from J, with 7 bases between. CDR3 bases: TGTGCCAGCAGTTTCGGGCGGGAAAAACTGTTTTTT. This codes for CASSFGREKLFF.

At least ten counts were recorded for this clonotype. CDR3 protein: CASSALGTGELFF. The CDR3 DNA sequence: TGTGCCAGCAGCGCCCTGGGCACCGGGGAGCTGTTTTTT. This rearrangement joins TRBV9 to TRBJ2-2; D is ambiguous. Trimming stripped 3 bases from V and 4 bases from J, with 7 bases between. This CDR3 is built from 13 residues. CDR1 SGDLS and CDR2 YYNGEE come from the germline V gene.

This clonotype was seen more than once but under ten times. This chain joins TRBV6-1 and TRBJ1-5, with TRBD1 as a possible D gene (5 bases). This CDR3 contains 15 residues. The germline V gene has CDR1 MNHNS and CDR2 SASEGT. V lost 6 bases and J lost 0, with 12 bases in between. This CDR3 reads CASSRQTYSNQPQHF. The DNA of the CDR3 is TGTGCCAGCAGCCGACAGACTTATAGCAATCAGCCCCAGCATTTT.

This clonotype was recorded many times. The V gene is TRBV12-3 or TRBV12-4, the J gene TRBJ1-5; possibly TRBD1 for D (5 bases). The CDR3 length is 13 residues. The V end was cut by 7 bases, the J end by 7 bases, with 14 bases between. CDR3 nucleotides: TGTGCCAGCACTCTAGAGGAGGGGCAGCCCCAGCATTTT. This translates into CASTLEEGQPQHF.

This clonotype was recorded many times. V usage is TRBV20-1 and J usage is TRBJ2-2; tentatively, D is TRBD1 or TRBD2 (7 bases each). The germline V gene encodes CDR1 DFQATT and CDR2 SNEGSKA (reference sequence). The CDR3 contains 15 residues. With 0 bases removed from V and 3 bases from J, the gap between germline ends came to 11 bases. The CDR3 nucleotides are TGCAGTGCTAGAGATCAGGGGGGGTACACCGGGGAGCTGTTTTTT. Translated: CSARDQGGYTGELFF.

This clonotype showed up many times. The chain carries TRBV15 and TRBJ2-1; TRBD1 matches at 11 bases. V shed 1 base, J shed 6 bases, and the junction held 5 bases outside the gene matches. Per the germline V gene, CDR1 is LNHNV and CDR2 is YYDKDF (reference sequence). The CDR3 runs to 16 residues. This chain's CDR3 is CATSRGGTGGVNEQFF. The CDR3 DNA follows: TGTGCCACCAGCAGAGGGGGGACAGGGGGAGTCAATGAGCAGTTCTTC.

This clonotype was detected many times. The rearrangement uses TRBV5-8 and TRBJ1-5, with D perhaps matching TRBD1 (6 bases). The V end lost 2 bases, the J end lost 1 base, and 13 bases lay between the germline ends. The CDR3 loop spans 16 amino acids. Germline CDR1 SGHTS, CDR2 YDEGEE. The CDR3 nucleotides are TGTGCCAGCAGCTTTGGGGGGCACACGAGCAATCAGCCCCAGCATTTT. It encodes CASSFGGHTSNQPQHF.

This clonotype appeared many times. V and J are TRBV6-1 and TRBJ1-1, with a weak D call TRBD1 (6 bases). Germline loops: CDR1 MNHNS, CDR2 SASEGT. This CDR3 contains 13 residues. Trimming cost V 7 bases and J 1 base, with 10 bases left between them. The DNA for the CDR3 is TGTGCCAGCACCCAGACAGGGAACACTGAAGCTTTCTTT. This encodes CASTQTGNTEAFF.

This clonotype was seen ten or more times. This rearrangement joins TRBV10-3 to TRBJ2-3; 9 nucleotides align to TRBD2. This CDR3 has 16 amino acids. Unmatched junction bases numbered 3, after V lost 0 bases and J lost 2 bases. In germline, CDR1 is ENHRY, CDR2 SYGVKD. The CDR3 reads CAISESASGDTDTQYF. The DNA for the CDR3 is TGTGCCATCAGTGAGTCGGCTAGCGGGGACACAGATACGCAGTATTTT.

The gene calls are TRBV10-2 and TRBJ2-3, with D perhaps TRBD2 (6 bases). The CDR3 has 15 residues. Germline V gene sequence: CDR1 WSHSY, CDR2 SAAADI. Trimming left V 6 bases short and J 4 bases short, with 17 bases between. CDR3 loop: CASRHGLGGPDTQYF. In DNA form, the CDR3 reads TGCGCCAGCAGACACGGCCTTGGAGGGCCAGATACGCAGTATTTT.

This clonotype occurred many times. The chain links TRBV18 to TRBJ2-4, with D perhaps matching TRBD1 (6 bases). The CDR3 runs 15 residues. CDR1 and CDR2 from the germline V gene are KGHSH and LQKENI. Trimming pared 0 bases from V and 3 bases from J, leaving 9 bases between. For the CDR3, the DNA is TGTGCCAGCTCACCACCCGCCAGGGGCAAAAACATTCAGTACTTC. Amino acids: CASSPPARGKNIQYF. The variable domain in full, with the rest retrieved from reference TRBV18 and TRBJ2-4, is NAGVMQNPRHLVRRRGQEARLRCSPMKGHSHVYWYRQLPEEGLKFMVYLQKENIIDESGMPKERFSAEFPKEGPSILRIQQVVRGDSAAYFCASSPPARGKNIQYFGAGTRLSVL.

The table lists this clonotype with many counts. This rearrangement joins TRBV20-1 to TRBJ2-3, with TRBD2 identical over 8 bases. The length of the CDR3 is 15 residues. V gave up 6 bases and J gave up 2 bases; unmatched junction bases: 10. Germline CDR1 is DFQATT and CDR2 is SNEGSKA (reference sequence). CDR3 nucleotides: TGCAGTGCCCGCGGGGCGGGGGGCACCACAGATACGCAGTATTTT. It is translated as CSARGAGGTTDTQYF.

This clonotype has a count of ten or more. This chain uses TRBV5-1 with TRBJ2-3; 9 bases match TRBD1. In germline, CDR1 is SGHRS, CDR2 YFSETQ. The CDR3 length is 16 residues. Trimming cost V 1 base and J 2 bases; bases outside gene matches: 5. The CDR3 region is CASSLRDRVATDTQYF. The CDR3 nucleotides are TGCGCCAGCAGCTTGAGGGACAGGGTGGCCACAGATACGCAGTATTTT.

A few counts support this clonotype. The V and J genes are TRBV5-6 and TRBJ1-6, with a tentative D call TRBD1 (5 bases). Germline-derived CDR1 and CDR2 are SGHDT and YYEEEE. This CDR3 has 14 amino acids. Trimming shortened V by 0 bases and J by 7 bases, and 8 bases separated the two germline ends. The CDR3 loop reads CASSLGRENSPLHF. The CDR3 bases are TGTGCCAGCAGCTTGGGCAGGGAGAATTCACCCCTCCACTTT.